One sample yielded the 27 T cell receptor beta chains listed below, sequenced in a study of cytomegalovirus exposure and HLA in healthy donors. The PCR contained 60 Vbeta and 13 Jbeta primers. The method was immunoSEQ multiplex PCR; TCRdb's version includes in-frame clones alone and lacks a portion of them. Among 150,000 to 200,000 clones listed, almost 80% were seen once. Sequencing was done on a sample of PBMCs. These receptors were obtained from a young man in good health and CMV-seropositive.

This clone was recorded only once. V and J are TRBV5-4 and TRBJ1-4; 10 bases match TRBD1. Germline V CDR1 and CDR2: SGHNT, YYREEE (reference sequence). The CDR3 consists of 17 residues. Trimming took 0 bases from V and 0 from J; bases not matched to a gene: 2. CDR3 bases: TGTGCCAGCAGCTTGGTTGGACAGGGGGCAACTAATGAAAAACTGTTTTTT. Its protein product is CASSLVGQGATNEKLFF.

The chain links TRBV7-9 to TRBJ2-7, with a weak D call TRBD1 (5 bases). Germline CDR1 SEHNR, CDR2 FQNEAQ (reference sequence). The CDR3 is made up of 14 amino acids. V lost 2 bases to trimming and J lost 2 bases, with 10 bases between them. The CDR3 loop reads CASSLRQTAYEQYF. The CDR3 region has the DNA TGTGCCAGCAGCTTACGGCAGACAGCCTACGAGCAGTACTTC.

The chain couples TRBV11-2 to TRBJ2-5; 10 bases fit TRBD2. CDR1 and CDR2 from the germline V gene are SGHAT and FQNNGV. The CDR3 is 14 amino acids. V was clipped by 8 bases and J by 2 bases; unmatched bases: 5. CDR3 coding DNA: TGTGCCAGCTTCGGACTAGCGGCTCAAGAGACCCAGTACTTC. Its translation: CASFGLAAQETQYF.

The rearrangement links TRBV6-1 to TRBJ1-5; unclear D gene. The CDR3 length is 16 residues. Trimming stripped 4 bases from V and 0 bases from J, with 13 bases between. Looked up from germline, CDR1 is MNHNS and CDR2 is SASEGT. The CDR3 is CASSAQISNSNQPQHF. The CDR3 coding sequence is TGTGCCAGCAGTGCTCAGATCTCAAATAGCAATCAGCCCCAGCATTTT.

This clone was detected only once. The chain carries TRBV10-3 and TRBJ1-5; maybe TRBD1 (5 bases). This CDR3 contains 16 residues. CDR1 and CDR2 from the germline V gene are ENHRY and SYGVKD. The germline V and J ends were trimmed by 11 bases and 0 bases, with 20 bases remaining between them. CDR3 loop: CAVGDSERYSNQPQHF. The CDR3 DNA follows: TGTGCCGTCGGGGACTCTGAGAGATATAGCAATCAGCCCCAGCATTTT.

The rearrangement joins TRBV21-1 to TRBJ1-2; no DNA check was done on the table's D call, TRBD1. TRBV21-1 is a documented pseudogene. This CDR3 spans 11 amino acids. The CDR3 DNA reads TGTGCCAAGGACAGTGTAAGTGGCTACACCTTC. As protein: CAKDSVSGYTF.

The chain carries TRBV9 and TRBJ2-2; perhaps TRBD1 as D (5 bases). Trimming shortened V by 4 bases and J by 8 bases, and 18 bases separated the two germline ends. CDR3 size: 15 residues. Germline V lookup: CDR1 SGDLS, CDR2 YYNGEE. CDR3 sequence (DNA): TGTGCCAGCAGCTCCACCCAAGGGGTTGCTGGGGAGCTGTTTTTT. This translates into CASSSTQGVAGELFF.

CDR3 bases: TGTGCCAGCAGCTTACACTACTCCCGGGACAGGCAGTCGGCCCAGTACTTC. Translating it yields CASSLHYSRDRQSAQYF. This chain connects TRBV13 to TRBJ2-5; TRBD1 aligns across 8 bases. The CDR3 runs to 17 residues. J lost 9 bases, V lost 2 bases, and 17 bases had no gene match. Looked up from germline, CDR1 is PRHDT and CDR2 is FYEKMQ (reference sequence).

The V and J genes are TRBV10-3 and TRBJ1-5; unclear D gene. The CDR3 extends over 18 amino acids. V shed 0 bases and J shed 2 bases, with 17 bases lying between them. CDR1 is ENHRY and CDR2 is SYGVKD in the germline V gene. Here the CDR3 DNA reads TGTGCCATCAGTGAGTCAGGCCCAGCCGGGGTTGGCAATCAGCCCCAGCATTTT. Encoded protein: CAISESGPAGVGNQPQHF.

The rearrangement joins TRBV5-1 to TRBJ2-7; the D gene is possibly TRBD2 (6 bases). This CDR3 spans 16 amino acids. Germline V gene lookup returns CDR1 SGHRS and CDR2 YFSETQ. V dropped 4 bases and J dropped 0 bases, with 17 bases sitting between them. CDR3 DNA: TGCGCCAGCAGCCTGATAGGTGGGGGGACCTCCTACGAGCAGTACTTC. Amino acid sequence: CASSLIGGGTSYEQYF.

The J gene is TRBJ1-5, the V gene TRBV6-5; weak D call: TRBD1 (6 bases). CDR3 length equals 14 residues. V gave up 4 bases and J gave up 4 bases, with 11 bases separating them. Germline CDR1 and CDR2: MNHEY and SVGAGI. The CDR3 loop reads CASSSQGFNQPQHF. CDR3 coding DNA: TGTGCCAGCAGTTCACAGGGATTTAATCAGCCCCAGCATTTT.

The rearrangement links TRBV27 to TRBJ1-5; no firm D call. The CDR3 runs to 16 residues. The germline V gene encodes CDR1 MNHEY and CDR2 SMNVEV (reference sequence). Trimming pared 3 bases from V and 0 bases from J, leaving 12 bases between. In DNA form, the CDR3 reads TGTGCCAGCAGTTTTACTAGCGCCACTAGCAATCAGCCCCAGCATTTT. It translates to CASSFTSATSNQPQHF.

The sample holds one count of this clone. J is TRBJ2-7 and V is TRBV18; 10 nucleotides match TRBD1. There are 14 residues in the CDR3. Trimming cost V 2 bases and J 3 bases; bases outside gene matches: 1. Germline values: CDR1 KGHSH, CDR2 LQKENI. The CDR3 DNA reads TGTGCCAGCTCACCAGGGGACAGGGGCTACGAGCAGTACTTC. This sequence encodes CASSPGDRGYEQYF.

The V gene is TRBV5-1, the J gene TRBJ2-1; 7 bases align to TRBD1. J gave up 8 bases and V 7 bases, and 6 bases lay outside the gene matches. The CDR3 is made up of 12 amino acids. Germline loops: CDR1 SGHRS, CDR2 YFSETQ. The CDR3 region is CASATGIDEQFF. The DNA of the CDR3 is TGCGCCAGCGCGACAGGGATCGATGAGCAGTTCTTC.

The chain employs TRBV27 and TRBJ2-3, with 10 positions matching TRBD2. The J segment lost 6 bases and the V segment lost 4 bases, leaving 10 bases of the junction unmatched. CDR1 is MNHEY and CDR2 is SMNVEV in the germline V gene (reference sequence). CDR3 length: 16 residues. The CDR3 is CASSSLLAGFADTQYF. CDR3 nucleotide sequence: TGTGCCAGCAGTTCGCTACTAGCGGGATTTGCTGATACGCAGTATTTT.

The chain links TRBV9 to TRBJ2-2; D gene uncertain. The V end was cut by 4 bases, the J end by 4 bases, with 11 bases between. CDR3 length: 14 residues. CDR1 and CDR2 from the germline V gene are SGDLS and YYNGEE. CDR3 sequence (DNA): TGTGCCAGCAGCTCATGGGCAAGCACCGGGGAGCTGTTTTTT. Translation gives CASSSWASTGELFF.

The chain uses TRBV2 and TRBJ2-1; D might be TRBD2 (7 bases). This CDR3 has 12 residues. V was cut by 7 bases and J by 9 bases, with 13 bases left in between. CDR1 and CDR2 from the germline V gene are SNHLY and FYNNEI. As DNA, the CDR3 is TGTGCCAGCACTACAGGGAGGGGTGAGCAGTTCTTC. It is translated as CASTTGRGEQFF.

The table lists this clone with a count of one. J is TRBJ2-2 and V is TRBV28; TRBD2 is a possible D gene (6 bases). This CDR3 is built from 14 residues. V was shortened by 3 bases and J by 6 bases, with 11 bases between the two germline ends. Germline V gene sequence: CDR1 MDHEN, CDR2 SYDVKM. CDR3 residues: CASSFAGSSGELFF. In DNA, the CDR3 is TGTGCCAGCAGTTTCGCCGGGAGTTCCGGGGAGCTGTTTTTT.

The rearrangement joins TRBV7-4 to TRBJ1-4; TRBD1 matches 8 bases. Germline-derived CDR1 and CDR2 are SGHVT and SQSDAQ. This CDR3 has 17 residues. V dropped 6 bases and J dropped 6; count of bases not matched to a gene: 15. CDR3 in amino acids: CASRPRDLSGQDEKLFF. For the CDR3, the DNA is TGTGCCAGCAGACCGCGGGACCTGTCGGGACAGGATGAAAAACTGTTTTTT.

DNA for the CDR3: TGTGCCAGCAGGAGGGTCAGGGAGACCCAGTACTTC. Amino acids: CASRRVRETQYF. The rearrangement links TRBV2 to TRBJ2-5; maybe TRBD2 (5 bases). V was trimmed by 6 bases and J by 5 bases, leaving 10 bases between them. Germline V lookup: CDR1 SNHLY, CDR2 FYNNEI. The CDR3 length is 12 residues.

This chain uses TRBV28 with TRBJ1-2, with 7 bases identical to TRBD1. The germline V gene has CDR1 MDHEN and CDR2 SYDVKM. The CDR3 is 16 residues long. Trimming cost V 3 bases and J 5 bases; bases outside gene matches: 12. DNA for the CDR3: TGTGCCAGCAGTTTTGGGACAGACCCTATTTCATATGGCTACACCTTC. It is translated as CASSFGTDPISYGYTF.

The chain couples TRBV6-5 to TRBJ1-5; TRBD1 aligns across 8 bases. Losses at the gene ends were 4 bases for V and 3 bases for J; bases not matched to a gene: 2. The length of the CDR3 is 14 residues. Germline assignment: CDR1 MNHEY and CDR2 SVGAGI. The CDR3 DNA follows: TGTGCCAGCAGTTCGACAGGGGCCAATCAGCCCCAGCATTTT. Translation: CASSSTGANQPQHF.

The rearrangement uses TRBV28 and TRBJ1-1, with 7 bases matching TRBD1. The trim removed 3 bases at V and 6 bases at J, leaving 7 bases unmatched. Germline values: CDR1 MDHEN, CDR2 SYDVKM. The CDR3 runs to 14 residues. CDR3 sequence: CASSFPTGTAEAFF. CDR3 coding DNA: TGTGCCAGCAGTTTCCCGACAGGGACGGCTGAAGCTTTCTTT.

The rearrangement uses TRBV4-1 and TRBJ2-5, with D maybe TRBD2 (6 bases). The CDR3 totals 16 residues. V shed 1 base and J shed 3 bases, with 15 bases lying between them. CDR1 and CDR2 from the germline V gene are MGHRA and YSYEKL. CDR3 sequence reads: CASSQGGVGREETQYF. In DNA, the CDR3 is TGCGCCAGCAGCCAAGGGGGGGTGGGCAGGGAAGAGACCCAGTACTTC.

This sequence joins TRBV6-5 and TRBJ2-1; 8 nucleotides match TRBD2. The CDR3 is 15 residues long. CDR1 MNHEY and CDR2 SVGAGI come from the germline V gene. V shed 0 bases and J 6 bases; nucleotides not matched to a gene: 4. The CDR3 region has the DNA TGTGCCAGCAGTTACTCGGGGACTAGGGGCAATGAGCAGTTCTTC. Its translation: CASSYSGTRGNEQFF.

The chain combines TRBV28 with TRBJ1-1, with D maybe TRBD1 (5 bases). Trimming shortened V by 3 bases and J by 0 bases, and 14 bases separated the two germline ends. Per germline, CDR1 MDHEN and CDR2 SYDVKM. The CDR3 consists of 16 residues. The CDR3 here is CASSFPRGVMNTEAFF. DNA for the CDR3: TGTGCCAGCAGTTTTCCTCGGGGGGTAATGAACACTGAAGCTTTCTTT.

The V call is TRBV7-9, the J call TRBJ2-7, with 9 positions matching TRBD2. Per germline, CDR1 SEHNR and CDR2 FQNEAQ (reference sequence). The CDR3 totals 15 residues. J lost 0 bases, V lost 5 bases, and 5 bases had no gene match. In DNA form, the CDR3 reads TGTGCCAGCAGCCCAGCGGGGGGTCCCTCCTACGAGCAGTACTTC. Translated: CASSPAGGPSYEQYF.